The T cell receptor (beta chain) described here comes from a study of shared clonotypes between healthy human individuals. The V end was cut by 3 bases, the J end by 0 bases, with 8 bases between. The germline CDR1 and CDR2 sequences are MDHEN and SYDVKM. The length of the CDR3 is 14 residues. Study-wide results and limits: Sequencing of the sorted subsets was shown by rarefaction to be incomplete despite large depth. Sequencing depth was predicted to influence how clonotypes are shared among donors.

Deep level was the assay's run setting. A roughly 200 ng quantity of DNA, tens of thousands of T cell genomes, went into the sorted-subset replicate PCRs. TCRdb's copy holds only in-frame clones and misses some; the assay was immunoSEQ multiplex PCR. The sample lists around 2.3 million clones; more than 90% were seen once. The count of this clone is one. Its antigen is unidentified. In the same sample, other DNA sequences code for this CDR3. This chain links TRBV28 with TRBJ1-1, with D possibly TRBD1 on 5 matching bases. The receptor's source is a man younger than 30 in good health. Sequencing input: naive CD4+ T cells sorted from blood. Regarding subset: CD45RA+ positively selected. The DNA of the CDR3 is TGTGCCAGCAGTTTGGGGGGAATGAACACTGAAGCTTTCTTT. Translated: CASSLGGMNTEAFF.